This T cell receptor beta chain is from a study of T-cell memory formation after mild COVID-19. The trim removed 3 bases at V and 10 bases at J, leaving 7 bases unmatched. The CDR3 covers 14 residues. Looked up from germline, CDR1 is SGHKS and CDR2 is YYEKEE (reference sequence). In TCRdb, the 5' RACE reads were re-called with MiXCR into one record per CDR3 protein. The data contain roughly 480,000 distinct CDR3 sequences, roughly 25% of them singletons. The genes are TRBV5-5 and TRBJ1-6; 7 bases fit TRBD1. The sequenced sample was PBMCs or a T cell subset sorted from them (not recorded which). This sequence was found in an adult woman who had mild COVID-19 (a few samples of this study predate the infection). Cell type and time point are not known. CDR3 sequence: CASSYSRDSSPLHF. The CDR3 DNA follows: TGTGCCAGCAGCTACTCCCGGGACAGCTCACCCCTCCACTTT.